Presented here are 14 T cell receptor beta chains from one specimen sequenced in a study of blood T cell repertoires in COVID-19. Data came from immunoSEQ multiplex PCR; TCRdb stores just in-frame clones and leaves some out. The data hold approximately 240,000 clones, with roughly four fifths observed a single time. What was sequenced was peripheral blood. Every receptor here comes from a man aged 50-60 years with acute or convalescent COVID-19.

The chain recombines TRBV19 with TRBJ2-2; 8 nucleotides agree with TRBD2. V was clipped by 8 bases and J by 1 base; unmatched bases: 3. The CDR3 loop spans 14 amino acids. CDR1 is LNHDA and CDR2 is SQIVND in the germline V gene (reference sequence). The CDR3 region has the DNA TGTGCCAGTGAGCGGGAGCGGAACACCGGGGAGCTGTTTTTT. It yields the protein CASERERNTGELFF. Filled out from reference TRBV19 and TRBJ2-2, the complete variable domain reads DGGITQSPKYLFRKEGQNVTLSCEQNLNHDAMYWYRQDPGQGLRLIYYSQIVNDFQKGDIAEGYSVSREKKESFPLTVTSAQKNPTAFYLCASERERNTGELFFGEGSRLTVL.

J is TRBJ1-4 and V is TRBV6-5; D unclear. V lost 0 bases and J 8 bases, leaving 13 bases between the germline ends. Germline V gene data show CDR1 as MNHEY and CDR2 as SVGAGI. The CDR3 covers 15 residues. CDR3 loop: CASSYSGIAGEKLFF. Written as DNA, the CDR3 is TGTGCCAGCAGTTACTCCGGGATAGCGGGGGAAAAACTGTTTTTT.

V usage is TRBV5-1 and J usage is TRBJ2-3; 11 positions match TRBD2. The germline V gene encodes CDR1 SGHRS and CDR2 YFSETQ. Germline trimming cut 2 bases from V and 1 base from J; bases unmatched to any gene: 6. This CDR3 region has 17 residues. The CDR3 coding sequence is TGCGCCAGCAGCTTTACTAGCGGGAGCGTTGGCACAGATACGCAGTATTTT. It codes for CASSFTSGSVGTDTQYF.

The chain couples TRBV5-1 to TRBJ1-2; a weak D match, TRBD1 (5 bases). Trimming removed 4 bases at V and 6 bases at J, with 22 bases between. The CDR3 is 16 amino acids. Germline CDR1 reads SGHRS; CDR2 reads YFSETQ. CDR3 nucleotide sequence: TGCGCCAGCAGCCTAGGGTGGGGCTCCCCCGAGAATGGCTACACCTTC. Translation gives CASSLGWGSPENGYTF.

The chain combines TRBV7-9 with TRBJ1-4, with 9 bases aligning to TRBD1. Germline lookup yields CDR1 SEHNR and CDR2 FQNEAQ (reference sequence). The ends lost 4 bases at V and 10 bases at J; junction bases unmatched: 10. CDR3 length equals 15 residues. The DNA for the CDR3 is TGTGCCAGCAGCTCCGATACAGGGGGCAGGGGAAAACTGTTTTTT. Protein sequence: CASSSDTGGRGKLFF.

The rearrangement links TRBV5-4 to TRBJ2-1, with 12 nucleotides matching TRBD2. The length of the CDR3 is 16 residues. The V gene end was trimmed by 0 bases and the J gene end by 7 bases; junction bases not matched to a gene: 5. Germline assignment: CDR1 SGHNT and CDR2 YYREEE (reference sequence). CDR3 bases: TGTGCCAGCAGCTTGGATCTAGCGGGGGGGCCGAATGAGCAGTTCTTC. Translated, it gives CASSLDLAGGPNEQFF.

V usage is TRBV10-1 and J usage is TRBJ1-1, with D possibly TRBD1 on 5 matching bases. The germline CDR1 and CDR2 sequences are WNHNN and SYGVQD (reference sequence). The CDR3 extends over 19 amino acids. V was shortened by 4 bases and J by 5 bases, with 29 bases between the two germline ends. The CDR3 sequence: CASSALEGVIDESKTEAFF. DNA for the CDR3: TGCGCCAGCAGTGCCCTCGAAGGGGTCATAGACGAAAGTAAGACTGAAGCTTTCTTT.

The chain uses TRBV24-1 and TRBJ2-5; TRBD1 aligns across 10 bases. Germline CDR1 is KGHDR and CDR2 is SFDVKD. The CDR3 is 17 residues long. Germline trimming cut 9 bases from V and 4 bases from J; bases unmatched to any gene: 16. The DNA of the CDR3 is TGTGCCACCGAAGGAACCCCCGGGACAGGGGATAGAGAGACCCAGTACTTC. Its translation: CATEGTPGTGDRETQYF.

V is TRBV30 and J is TRBJ2-7; D not resolved. The CDR3 length is 12 residues. V lost 0 bases and J 3 bases, leaving 6 bases between the germline ends. The germline gives CDR1 GTSNPN, CDR2 SVGIG (reference sequence). The CDR3 spells CAWSVGYYEQYF. The CDR3 DNA is TGTGCCTGGAGTGTCGGGTACTACGAGCAGTACTTC.

The sample holds one count of this clone. The chain uses TRBV6-5 and TRBJ1-5, with D tentatively TRBD1 (5 bases). This CDR3 spans 13 amino acids. V lost 7 bases and J 3 bases, leaving 10 bases between the germline ends. CDR1 and CDR2 (germline): MNHEY, SVGAGI. The CDR3 loop reads CASTRGNNQPQHF. In nucleotides, the CDR3 is TGTGCCAGCACAAGGGGAAACAATCAGCCCCAGCATTTT.

V gene TRBV4-1 combines with J gene TRBJ2-5, with D hard to call. V was shortened by 0 bases and J by 1 base, with 9 bases between the two germline ends. CDR3 size: 15 residues. Germline CDR1 is MGHRA and CDR2 is YSYEKL. The CDR3 protein is CASSQERNIQETQYF. Written as DNA, the CDR3 is TGCGCCAGCAGCCAAGAGAGGAACATCCAAGAGACCCAGTACTTC.

The chain is built from TRBV4-2 and TRBJ1-1; a weak D match, TRBD1 (5 bases). The CDR3 is 16 amino acids. CDR1 LGHNA and CDR2 YNFKEQ come from the germline V gene. V lost 0 bases and J lost 0, with 11 bases in between. Here the CDR3 reads CASSQEGAHMNTEAFF. DNA of the CDR3: TGTGCCAGCAGCCAAGAAGGGGCCCACATGAACACTGAAGCTTTCTTT.

This chain uses TRBV7-8 with TRBJ2-7; 9 nucleotides line up with TRBD2. The CDR3 sequence is 15 residues long. In germline, CDR1 is SGHVS, CDR2 FQNEAQ. With 3 bases clipped from V and 4 bases from J, the junction kept 7 bases outside the gene matches. The CDR3 protein is CASSFRSTSGYEQYF. The CDR3 coding sequence is TGTGCCAGCAGCTTCAGGTCGACTAGCGGTTACGAGCAGTACTTC.

This rearrangement joins TRBV12-5 to TRBJ2-2, with TRBD2 identical over 10 bases. J lost 3 bases, V lost 6 bases, and 7 bases had no gene match. CDR3 length: 16 residues. CDR1 is LGHNT, CDR2 FRNRAP, per germline. The CDR3 sequence is CASGRGSGRDTGELFF. For the CDR3, the DNA is TGTGCTAGTGGCCGGGGGAGCGGGAGGGACACCGGGGAGCTGTTTTTT.